This T cell receptor (beta chain) is drawn from a study of T-cell reconstitution after alpha-beta-depleted transplantation in children. Whole-study results and caveats: In patients about two months after transplant, alpha-beta T cells reportedly arose from several hundred expanded graft clones. For some patients, TCRbeta diversity was high at day 60 because of recipient T cells and thymic progenitors that survived. T-cell numbers and diversity, one year after transplant, stemmed largely from T cells that were newly produced.

J was trimmed by 3 bases and V by 1 base; bases with no gene match: 7. The CDR3 totals 16 residues. Per germline, CDR1 SGHNT and CDR2 YENEEA. Molecular barcoding with unique molecular identifiers was used for the TCRbeta library. TCRdb ran MiXCR on the PCR reads and lists one entry per CDR3 protein. Of some 830,000 distinct CDR3 sequences in the sample, roughly 15% were seen once. This clonotype has only one observation. The antigen remains undetermined. The sample in question was PBMCs, mostly from graft donor cells, obtained 360 days after TCRalphabeta/CD19-depleted stem cell transplant. The receptor comes from a male patient younger than 18 who had a stem cell transplant for acute lymphoblastic leukemia, so the T cells may come from the graft donor. This chain uses TRBV11-3 with TRBJ2-3, with 7 bases that match TRBD2. The CDR3 coding sequence is TGTGCCAGCAGCTTAGGGCGGTCGCGGGAGACAGATACGCAGTATTTT. Translated: CASSLGRSRETDTQYF.